One and the same sample provided the 8 T cell receptor beta chains below, sequenced in a study of shared clonotypes between healthy human individuals. CD45RO negativity and positive selection for CCR7 defined naive CD8 cells, a population that excluded terminally differentiated effector memory CD45RA+ cells. Repertoires were generated with immunoSEQ multiplex PCR, while TCRdb's copy carries only in-frame clones and drops some. Of fewer than 1 million clones detected, 96% appear once; the ten largest clones hold over 0.2%. The sequenced sample consisted of naive CD8+ T cells sorted from blood. The receptors here all came from a man in his thirties or forties in good health.

This chain uses TRBV19 with TRBJ2-1; no definite D call. CDR3 length equals 14 residues. Germline assignment: CDR1 LNHDA and CDR2 SQIVND (reference sequence). V dropped 8 bases and J dropped 0 bases, with 11 bases sitting between them. CDR3 amino acids: CASGGGYSYNEQFF. CDR3 coding DNA: TGTGCCAGTGGTGGTGGGTACTCCTACAATGAGCAGTTCTTC.

This chain uses TRBV6-5 with TRBJ2-7, with D hard to call. Germline lookup yields CDR1 MNHEY and CDR2 SVGAGI. The V end lost 8 bases, the J end lost 0 bases, and 8 bases lay between the germline ends. The CDR3 length is 12 residues. CDR3 protein: CASHGSSYEQYF. CDR3 DNA sequence: TGTGCCAGCCACGGAAGCTCCTACGAGCAGTACTTC.

DNA of the CDR3: TGCAGCGTTGAACCAGCAAATAAACCGAACACCGGGGAGCTGTTTTTT. This translates into CSVEPANKPNTGELFF. This chain connects TRBV29-1 to TRBJ2-2, with unresolved D. The CDR3 has 16 residues. Between the trimmed V and J ends, which lost 2 bases and 0 bases, there was a span of 13 bases. Germline CDR1 is SQVTM and CDR2 is ANQGSEA.

The rearrangement uses TRBV4-3 and TRBJ2-7; D may be TRBD2 (6 bases). V lost 0 bases and J lost 2, with 14 bases in between. CDR1 is LGHNA, CDR2 YSLEER, per germline. This CDR3 region has 16 residues. The CDR3 region has the DNA TGCGCCAGCAGCCAAGATCTGGGGGGAGAACCCTACGAGCAGTACTTC. Amino acid sequence: CASSQDLGGEPYEQYF.

The chain carries TRBV5-1 and TRBJ2-2, with 11 bases identical to TRBD2. Germline CDR1 SGHRS, CDR2 YFSETQ. V lost 3 bases, J lost 7 bases, and 5 bases stayed unmatched. This CDR3 is 15 amino acids long. The CDR3 region has the DNA TGCGCCAGCAGCTCCACTAGCGGGAGTAGCGGGGAGCTGTTTTTT. Translation gives CASSSTSGSSGELFF.

The chain carries TRBV11-2 and TRBJ2-3; D not certain. The CDR3 extends over 17 amino acids. The germline V and J ends were trimmed by 5 bases and 0 bases, with 18 bases remaining between them. Germline lookup yields CDR1 SGHAT and CDR2 FQNNGV. In DNA form, the CDR3 reads TGTGCCAGCAGCCAGGCAGCGCACCGGCGTAGCACAGATACGCAGTATTTT. Translated, it gives CASSQAAHRRSTDTQYF.

The chain joins TRBV29-1 to TRBJ2-2; D is perhaps TRBD1 (5 bases). The germline gives CDR1 SQVTM, CDR2 ANQGSEA. The CDR3 loop spans 13 amino acids. The germline V and J ends were trimmed by 7 bases and 1 base, with 10 bases remaining between them. CDR3 sequence: CSGETENTGELFF. DNA for the CDR3: TGCAGCGGAGAGACAGAGAACACCGGGGAGCTGTTTTTT.

The rearrangement links TRBV28 to TRBJ2-3; 7 bases agree with TRBD1. The V segment lost 2 bases and the J segment 0 bases; nucleotides outside the gene matches: 20. The CDR3 is 21 residues long. Germline lookup yields CDR1 MDHEN and CDR2 SYDVKM. The CDR3 loop is CASSLAVSRGTLISSTDTQYF. DNA of the CDR3: TGTGCCAGCAGTTTAGCAGTTTCCAGGGGGACCCTCATTTCTAGCACAGATACGCAGTATTTT.